Below, 29 T cell receptor beta chains from the same sample are listed, as sequenced in a study of T cell responses to AZD1222 COVID-19 vaccine. Clones were read by immunoSEQ multiplex PCR, and TCRdb kept only the in-frame ones, dropping some. The sample includes about 79,000 clones, about 84% seen only once; the top ten take less than 25%. Sequencing used peripheral blood, obtained on day 0 of AZD1222 vaccination. The receptors come from an adult in good health.

The gene calls are TRBV18 and TRBJ2-7; TRBD1 matches at 10 bases. Germline trimming cut 2 bases from V and 2 bases from J; bases unmatched to any gene: 3. Germline V gene sequence: CDR1 KGHSH, CDR2 LQKENI. This CDR3 spans 15 amino acids. The CDR3 region has the DNA TGTGCCAGCTCACCAAGGGGACAGGGGACCTACGAGCAGTACTTC. Translation: CASSPRGQGTYEQYF.

The rearrangement links TRBV5-1 to TRBJ1-2; weak D call: TRBD1 (6 bases). Germline CDR1 is SGHRS and CDR2 is YFSETQ. This CDR3 region has 15 residues. V gave up 6 bases and J gave up 6 bases, with 21 bases separating them. The CDR3: CASTQSDGQGHGYTF. Written as DNA, the CDR3 is TGCGCCAGCACCCAATCTGACGGGCAGGGGCATGGCTACACCTTC.

The rearrangement links TRBV6-6 to TRBJ1-5; tentative D call: TRBD1 (5 bases). Between the trimmed V and J ends, which lost 7 bases and 3 bases, there was a span of 16 bases. This CDR3 has 15 amino acids. Germline-derived CDR1 and CDR2 are MNHNY and SVGAGI (reference sequence). The DNA of the CDR3 is TGTGCCAGCAAAACCGGGGCTGGGGCCAATCAGCCCCAGCATTTT. This encodes CASKTGAGANQPQHF.

The gene calls are TRBV9 and TRBJ2-7; D uncertain. The V gene lost 0 bases and the J gene lost 0 bases, with 10 bases spanning the gap. This CDR3 spans 15 amino acids. The germline CDR1 and CDR2 sequences are SGDLS and YYNGEE. For the CDR3, the DNA is TGTGCCAGCAGCGTAGCACCCTACAGCTCCTACGAGCAGTACTTC. Its protein is CASSVAPYSSYEQYF.

The chain couples TRBV11-3 to TRBJ2-2, with 9 bases identical to TRBD1. This CDR3 region has 14 residues. The V segment lost 5 bases and the J segment 6 bases; nucleotides outside the gene matches: 4. Germline CDR1 and CDR2: SGHNT and YENEEA. The CDR3 DNA reads TGTGCCAGCAGCGCCCGACAGGGGGCCGGGGAGCTGTTTTTT. It codes for CASSARQGAGELFF.

V gene TRBV30 combines with J gene TRBJ1-5; D might be TRBD1 (5 bases). The CDR3 consists of 15 residues. The germline gives CDR1 GTSNPN, CDR2 SVGIG (reference sequence). V lost 1 base and J 6 bases, leaving 16 bases between the germline ends. CDR3 sequence reads: CAWSGKQGTPQPQHF. The CDR3 nucleotides are TGTGCCTGGAGTGGAAAGCAAGGGACCCCTCAGCCCCAGCATTTT.

The chain couples TRBV18 to TRBJ2-2; 10 bases align to TRBD2. The germline V gene encodes CDR1 KGHSH and CDR2 LQKENI. This CDR3 region has 18 residues. The ends lost 1 base at V and 4 bases at J; junction bases unmatched: 9. CDR3 sequence reads: CASSPHTSGDLGTGELFF. The CDR3 DNA reads as TGTGCCAGCTCACCACATACTAGCGGGGACTTAGGCACCGGGGAGCTGTTTTTT. The full variable domain, with the rest looked up from reference TRBV18 and TRBJ2-2, is NAGVMQNPRHLVRRRGQEARLRCSPMKGHSHVYWYRQLPEEGLKFMVYLQKENIIDESGMPKERFSAEFPKEGPSILRIQQVVRGDSAAYFCASSPHTSGDLGTGELFFGEGSRLTVL.

The gene calls are TRBV30 and TRBJ2-3; TRBD2 agrees at 9 bases. Per the germline V gene, CDR1 is GTSNPN and CDR2 is SVGIG (reference sequence). The ends lost 2 bases at V and 6 bases at J; junction bases unmatched: 6. The CDR3 totals 14 residues. The CDR3 loop is CAWSRGGGADTQYF. CDR3 DNA sequence: TGTGCCTGGAGTAGGGGCGGGGGGGCGGATACGCAGTATTTT.

The rearrangement uses TRBV7-9 and TRBJ2-5, with D perhaps matching TRBD1 (7 bases). Trimming took off 0 bases at V and 5 bases at J, with 13 bases between the two ends. Germline lookup yields CDR1 SEHNR and CDR2 FQNEAQ (reference sequence). The CDR3 covers 15 residues. The CDR3 here is CASSLATGRRETQYF. The CDR3 coding sequence is TGTGCCAGCAGCTTAGCGACAGGGAGGAGGGAGACCCAGTACTTC. Full variable domain (missing parts from reference TRBV7-9 and TRBJ2-5): DTGVSQNPRHKITKRGQNVTFRCDPISEHNRLYWYRQTLGQGPEFLTYFQNEAQLEKSRLLSDRFSAERPKGSFSTLEIQRTEQGDSAMYLCASSLATGRRETQYFGPGTRLLVL.

This clone was seen a single time. V usage is TRBV19 and J usage is TRBJ1-5; D gene ambiguous. Germline V CDR1 and CDR2: LNHDA, SQIVND (reference sequence). The CDR3 is 15 amino acids. V was pared by 2 bases and J by 4 bases, with 12 bases between. The CDR3 sequence is CASSISGLINQPQHF. DNA of the CDR3: TGTGCCAGTAGTATAAGCGGTCTAATTAATCAGCCCCAGCATTTT.

DNA of the CDR3: TGCGCCAGCAGCTCCGGACTAGGGAGATACAATGAGCAGTTCTTC. This encodes CASSSGLGRYNEQFF. The chain couples TRBV5-1 to TRBJ2-1; 7 bases agree with TRBD2. The CDR3 is made up of 15 amino acids. The germline gives CDR1 SGHRS, CDR2 YFSETQ. The V and J ends lost 3 bases and 4 bases, in that order; junction bases with no gene match: 7.

The chain recombines TRBV6-1 with TRBJ2-7; TRBD1 might be the D (5 bases). V gave up 2 bases and J gave up 6 bases, with 8 bases separating them. The CDR3 contains 12 residues. Germline lookup yields CDR1 MNHNS and CDR2 SASEGT. The CDR3 is CASSETGGEQYF. The CDR3 nucleotides read TGTGCCAGCAGTGAAACAGGTGGCGAGCAGTACTTC.

V and J are TRBV5-1 and TRBJ1-4; D gene uncertain. This CDR3 is 14 amino acids long. V lost 2 bases and J 0 bases, leaving 5 bases between the germline ends. Germline V gene data show CDR1 as SGHRS and CDR2 as YFSETQ. The chain's CDR3 is CASSLTPTNEKLFF. CDR3 DNA sequence: TGCGCCAGCAGCTTAACACCAACTAATGAAAAACTGTTTTTT.

The chain is built from TRBV25-1 and TRBJ1-2; unclear D gene. Trimming took 4 bases from V and 8 from J, leaving 8 bases between them. CDR1 MGHDK and CDR2 SYGVNS come from the germline V gene. The CDR3 runs to 11 residues. The CDR3 loop reads CASSGIVGYTF. CDR3 sequence (DNA): TGTGCCAGCAGTGGGATAGTAGGCTACACCTTC.

V gene TRBV6-5 combines with J gene TRBJ1-1; D gene uncertain. Trimming took 6 bases from V and 7 from J, leaving 12 bases between them. Germline CDR1 MNHEY, CDR2 SVGAGI. This CDR3 has 12 amino acids. CDR3 region: CASSGPRGEAFF. The CDR3 DNA is TGTGCCAGCAGCGGGCCTCGGGGTGAAGCTTTCTTT.

V gene TRBV3-1 (or the pseudogene TRBV3-2) combines with J gene TRBJ1-5; D is unresolved. Germline assignment: CDR1 LGHDT and CDR2 YNNKEL (reference sequence). V shed 1 base and J shed 1 base, with 17 bases lying between them. The CDR3 runs to 18 residues. The CDR3 DNA follows: TGTGCCAGCAGCCAAGTAGTTGGTCCACGGCGGAGCAATCAGCCCCAGCATTTT. This encodes CASSQVVGPRRSNQPQHF.

The chain has TRBV5-1 and TRBJ1-6; TRBD1 matches at 8 bases. The CDR3 spans 15 residues. The V and J ends lost 0 bases and 11 bases, in that order; junction bases with no gene match: 7. CDR1 is SGHRS, CDR2 YFSETQ, per germline. CDR3 loop: CASSLVDRESPPLHF. The CDR3 coding sequence is TGCGCCAGCAGCTTGGTGGACAGGGAGAGTCCACCCCTCCACTTT.

The J gene is TRBJ2-1, the V gene TRBV5-8; 9 nucleotides match TRBD2. The CDR3 loop spans 15 amino acids. V dropped 0 bases and J dropped 5; count of bases not matched to a gene: 3. The germline V gene has CDR1 SGHTS and CDR2 YDEGEE. In nucleotides, the CDR3 is TGTGCCAGCAGCTTGGGGACTAGCGCCAACAATGAGCAGTTCTTC. Translated: CASSLGTSANNEQFF.

A word on this clone: The sample has other DNA sequences that encode this CDR3 too. The CDR3 region has the DNA TGTGCCAGCAGCTTCGGGACAGCCTACGAGCAGTACTTC. This sequence encodes CASSFGTAYEQYF. The chain combines TRBV7-9 with TRBJ2-7; TRBD1 agrees at 7 bases. Germline V CDR1 and CDR2: SEHNR, FQNEAQ (reference sequence). CDR3 length: 13 residues. Unmatched junction bases numbered 1, after V lost 3 bases and J lost 2 bases.

The chain employs TRBV30 and TRBJ1-1; a possible D gene is TRBD1 (6 bases). Germline lookup yields CDR1 GTSNPN and CDR2 SVGIG (reference sequence). This CDR3 has 14 amino acids. V lost 3 bases and J 1 base, leaving 12 bases between the germline ends. The CDR3: CAWSVGQENTEAFF. In DNA form, the CDR3 reads TGTGCCTGGAGCGTGGGACAAGAGAACACTGAAGCTTTCTTT.

The chain has TRBV27 and TRBJ2-3; the D gene is possibly TRBD2 (6 bases). V gave up 5 bases and J gave up 2 bases, with 14 bases separating them. The CDR3 contains 15 residues. Per the germline V gene, CDR1 is MNHEY and CDR2 is SMNVEV (reference sequence). This chain's CDR3 is CASSLVAAPTDTQYF. In nucleotides, the CDR3 is TGTGCCAGCAGTCTAGTAGCGGCCCCCACAGATACGCAGTATTTT.

V usage is TRBV3-1 (or the pseudogene TRBV3-2) and J usage is TRBJ2-1; D tentatively reads TRBD1 or TRBD2 (6 bases each). Trimming took off 5 bases at V and 7 bases at J, with 18 bases between the two ends. The germline CDR1 and CDR2 sequences are LGHDT and YNNKEL (reference sequence). This CDR3 has 15 amino acids. For the CDR3, the DNA is TGTGCCAGCAGCAGTCGGGCAGGGGCGGGGAATGAGCAGTTCTTC. This gives the protein CASSSRAGAGNEQFF.

The rearrangement links TRBV6-5 to TRBJ1-5; D possibly corresponds to TRBD1 (5 bases). CDR1 MNHEY and CDR2 SVGAGI come from the germline V gene. Trimming removed 5 bases at V and 6 bases at J, with 17 bases between. CDR3 length equals 15 residues. CDR3 DNA sequence: TGTGCCAGCAGTACGGGTCGCGGGGCGCTTCAGCCCCAGCATTTT. Its protein is CASSTGRGALQPQHF.

The CDR3 sequence is CASSQVQGARDEQYF. The CDR3, as DNA: TGCGCCAGCAGCCAAGTGCAGGGGGCTCGGGACGAGCAGTACTTC. V is TRBV4-1 and J is TRBJ2-7; 8 nucleotides align to TRBD1. V was pared by 1 base and J by 5 bases, with 7 bases of the junction left unmatched. The germline gives CDR1 MGHRA, CDR2 YSYEKL. The CDR3 length is 15 residues.

The V call is TRBV10-3, the J call TRBJ2-7, with 7 nucleotides matching TRBD1. Germline V gene data show CDR1 as ENHRY and CDR2 as SYGVKD. This CDR3 has 14 residues. V dropped 2 bases and J dropped 4; count of bases not matched to a gene: 5. DNA of the CDR3: TGTGCCATCAGTGAGCAAGGGGGCCGGTACGAGCAGTACTTC. It translates to CAISEQGGRYEQYF.

The V and J genes are TRBV18 and TRBJ2-7; TRBD2 matches 14 bases. The ends lost 3 bases at V and 6 bases at J; junction bases unmatched: 4. The CDR3 is 15 residues long. The germline CDR1 and CDR2 sequences are KGHSH and LQKENI. The DNA of the CDR3 is TGTGCCAGCTCACCGACTAGCGGGGGGGAGGTCGAGCAGTACTTC. Amino acid sequence: CASSPTSGGEVEQYF.

The gene calls are TRBV7-7 and TRBJ2-5, with 7 bases aligning to TRBD1. Germline loops: CDR1 SSHAT, CDR2 FNYEAQ (reference sequence). With V trimmed by 1 base and J by 5 bases, 7 bases remained unmatched. This CDR3 has 15 residues. CDR3 protein: CASSLGQGLGETQYF. In DNA, the CDR3 is TGTGCCAGCAGCTTAGGACAGGGATTAGGGGAGACCCAGTACTTC.

To note about this clone: This CDR3 is also generated by other DNA sequences in the sample. This chain joins TRBV27 and TRBJ1-2; the D gene is possibly TRBD1 (5 bases). Germline assignment: CDR1 MNHEY and CDR2 SMNVEV (reference sequence). The CDR3 spans 13 residues. V was cut by 3 bases and J by 4 bases, with 9 bases left in between. CDR3 sequence (DNA): TGTGCCAGCAGTTTGTCGGGGCTCTATGGCTACACCTTC. It translates to CASSLSGLYGYTF.

Of note for this clone: Relative to the germline gene, one junction end is altered; a read error may explain this. This chain connects TRBV3-1 (or the pseudogene TRBV3-2) to TRBJ1-3, with unresolved D. There are 14 residues in the CDR3. Germline V gene lookup returns CDR1 LGHDT and CDR2 YNNKEL (reference sequence). Here the CDR3 reads CASSQGGTGNTIYF. The CDR3 DNA sequence: TGTGCCAGCAGTCAAGGCGGGACTGGAAACACCATATATTTT.